These 6 T cell receptor beta chains share one sample of origin, sequenced in a study of blood T cell repertoires in COVID-19. The table came from immunoSEQ multiplex PCR; TCRdb's copy has only in-frame clones and leaves some out. The table records roughly 100,000 clones, roughly 90% of them present only once. The sample taken for sequencing was peripheral blood. These receptor sequences come from an elderly woman in a cohort sampled during active COVID-19.

The chain is built from TRBV6-6 and TRBJ2-1, with a weak D call TRBD1 (7 bases). The CDR3 is made up of 13 amino acids. Per germline, CDR1 MNHNY and CDR2 SVGAGI (reference sequence). V shed 9 bases and J shed 7 bases, with 16 bases lying between them. CDR3 nucleotides: TGTGCCAGTTCAACCAGGGGGAGGAATGAGCAGTTCTTC. Its protein is CASSTRGRNEQFF.

This chain joins TRBV18 and TRBJ2-7; possible D gene TRBD2, 5 bases. V was clipped by 3 bases and J by 6 bases, with 9 bases between them. CDR1 KGHSH and CDR2 LQKENI come from the germline V gene. The CDR3 is made up of 12 amino acids. CDR3 protein: CASSPTRVEQYF. The CDR3 nucleotides are TGTGCCAGCTCACCTACGCGGGTCGAGCAGTACTTC.

This chain uses TRBV6-6 with TRBJ2-1; possible D gene TRBD2, 7 bases. The germline gives CDR1 MNHNY, CDR2 SVGAGI (reference sequence). There are 16 residues in the CDR3. Trimming removed 0 bases at V and 3 bases at J, with 12 bases between. CDR3 in amino acids: CASSYSGGPIYNEQFF. The CDR3 bases are TGTGCCAGCAGTTACTCGGGGGGGCCCATCTACAATGAGCAGTTCTTC.

The chain uses TRBV20-1 and TRBJ2-3, with TRBD2 matching over 9 bases. The CDR3 length is 13 residues. J lost 11 bases, V lost 3 bases, and 9 bases had no gene match. From germline, CDR1 is DFQATT and CDR2 SNEGSKA (reference sequence). The CDR3 loop reads CSASLAGFPGQYF. CDR3 sequence (DNA): TGCAGTGCTAGTCTAGCGGGGTTTCCAGGGCAGTATTTT.

The V call is TRBV11-2, the J call TRBJ1-2; TRBD1 might be the D (5 bases). CDR3 length: 15 residues. The germline V and J ends were trimmed by 4 bases and 8 bases, with 20 bases remaining between them. Per the germline V gene, CDR1 is SGHAT and CDR2 is FQNNGV. This CDR3 reads CASSSGQTGGMGYTF. The CDR3 region has the DNA TGTGCCAGCAGCTCCGGTCAGACGGGGGGTATGGGCTACACCTTC.

The genes are TRBV19 and TRBJ2-7; TRBD1 might be the D (6 bases). The germline V and J ends were trimmed by 6 bases and 2 bases, with 17 bases remaining between them. Germline-derived CDR1 and CDR2 are LNHDA and SQIVND (reference sequence). This CDR3 is 15 amino acids long. The CDR3 nucleotides read TGTGCCAGTAGGTCACCAGGGGATAAGGCCTACGAGCAGTACTTC. It yields the protein CASRSPGDKAYEQYF.